This T cell receptor (beta chain) was found in a study of human thymus T cells. The method was immunoSEQ multiplex PCR; TCRdb's version includes in-frame clones alone and lacks a portion of them. The repertoire has tens of thousands of clones, 90% to 95% of them found once; the top ten carry around 0.03%. CDR1 is SGHTA, CDR2 FQGNSA, per germline. The CDR3 totals 17 residues. Trimming shortened V by 1 base and J by 3 bases, and 18 bases separated the two germline ends. The study used thymus tissue resected during corrective heart surgery. The sample donors, healthy Finnish infants, were having corrective surgery for congenital heart defects. This clone showed up just once.

This TCR was sampled from a girl less than two years old with a congenital heart defect but otherwise immunologically healthy. The chain is built from TRBV7-2 and TRBJ1-1; TRBD1 is a possible D gene (5 bases). The sequenced material came from thymus tissue. In DNA form, the CDR3 reads TGTGCCAGCAGCTTAGTAGGGAGCAGGGACTCGGACACTGAAGCTTTCTTT. Protein: CASSLVGSRDSDTEAFF.